The rows below give T cell receptor beta chains drawn from one sample of a study of control samples from healthy donors and cancer patients. Sequenced by immunoSEQ multiplex PCR; TCRdb stores in-frame clones only, minus some. Of 100,000 to 150,000 clones detected, approximately 92% appear once; the ten largest clones hold roughly 0.54%. The source material was PBMCs. Receptor source: an elderly man with head and neck cancer. Both conserved end residues are part of each CDR3. A D gene is named only where the DNA matches it firmly. Not every row has a clone size; where given, it reads once, few, many or a size class.

DNA,CDR3,size,J,V,D
TGTGCCAGCAGTTACGGGCCCGGGGGGGCGGGGGAGCAGTACTTC,CASSYGPGGAGEQYF,.,TRBJ2-7,TRBV6-5,TRBD2
TGTGCCAGCAGCCCCGCCTACGAGCAGTACTTC,CASSPAYEQYF,few,TRBJ2-7,TRBV5-5,.
TGTGCCAGCAGCTTAGGGGCGGGACTTCCCAATGAGCAGTTCTTC,CASSLGAGLPNEQFF,once,TRBJ2-1,TRBV11-2,.
TGTGCCAGCAGGATGGGCGGGAGGAACTCCTACAATGAGCAGTTCTTC,CASRMGGRNSYNEQFF,.,TRBJ2-1,TRBV11-2,TRBD2
TGTGCTAGTGGTTTGGGGAGCAATCAGCCCCAGCATTTT,CASGLGSNQPQHF,.,TRBJ1-5,TRBV12-5,.
TGTGCCAGCAGTTGGGGGTCGGGACAGGGATACTCACCCCTCCACTTT,CASSWGSGQGYSPLHF,.,TRBJ1-6,TRBV5-6,TRBD1
TGTGCCAGTAAGTCCCGACAGGGGGATTCACCCCTCCACTTT,CASKSRQGDSPLHF,.,TRBJ1-6,TRBV19,TRBD1
TGTGCCAGCAGTGAATTCGGGGGCTTAACTGGAAACACCATATATTTT,CASSEFGGLTGNTIYF,.,TRBJ1-3,TRBV25-1,.
TGTGCCAGTAGTAGGGCTAGCGGGAGGCACAATGAGCAGTTCTTC,CASSRASGRHNEQFF,.,TRBJ2-1,TRBV19,TRBD2
TGTGCCAGCAGCCCCCCGGGCGGGAGGTCCCACCGAGTTGAGTTCTTC,CASSPPGGRSHRVEFF,.,TRBJ2-1,TRBV6-6,TRBD2
TGTGCCAGCAGTGGGGGCTTTTCTGGAAACACCATATATTTT,CASSGGFSGNTIYF,.,TRBJ1-3,TRBV2,.
TGTGCCAGCAGGGGCCATTGGGAGACTGAAGCTTTCTTT,CASRGHWETEAFF,.,TRBJ1-1,TRBV6-5,.
TGTGCCAGTAGTCTAGACAGGCTGGGAGGCTACACCTTC,CASSLDRLGGYTF,.,TRBJ1-2,TRBV19,.
TGTGCCAGCAGTTACACCCTAGGCGTGAGGGGCTACACCTTC,CASSYTLGVRGYTF,.,TRBJ1-2,TRBV6-6,.
TGTGCCAGCAGCCTAGACGAACGCCGCTCCTACAATGAGCAGTTCTTC,CASSLDERRSYNEQFF,.,TRBJ2-1,TRBV7-2,.
TGTGCCAGCAGCCAGGGACTAGCGGGGGCCCCCAGCCATACGCAGTATTTT,CASSQGLAGAPSHTQYF,.,TRBJ2-3,TRBV3-1/TRBV3-2,TRBD2
TGCGCCAGCAGCTTGGGATCGGGACAGGACTATGGCTACACCTTC,CASSLGSGQDYGYTF,.,TRBJ1-2,TRBV5-1,TRBD1
TGTGCCTGGAGTGGGGGGTGGGATGGCTACACCTTC,CAWSGGWDGYTF,.,TRBJ1-2,TRBV30,.
TGTGCCAGCAGCTTGTCCATACGCTGGGGGGGCCGCGTAGAGACCCAGTACTTC,CASSLSIRWGGRVETQYF,.,TRBJ2-5,TRBV7-2,.
TGTGCCAGCAGCTTAGAAGGGCGGGCCACTGAAGCTTTCTTT,CASSLEGRATEAFF,.,TRBJ1-1,TRBV7-2,.
TGTGCCAGCAGTTTAGGAGTAGGAGGGGTCTATGGCTACACCTTC,CASSLGVGGVYGYTF,.,TRBJ1-2,TRBV27,.
TGTGCCAGCAGTTACACGGCAGGGTATAATTCACCCCTCCACTTT,CASSYTAGYNSPLHF,.,TRBJ1-6,TRBV6-5,.
TGTGCCAGCAGCCGACTGGGGGGAAACTACGAGCAGTACTTC,CASSRLGGNYEQYF,.,TRBJ2-7,TRBV3-1/TRBV3-2,.
TGTGCCAGCAGCCCGATGACAGGAAGGGGCACGGAAGCTTTCTTT,CASSPMTGRGTEAFF,.,TRBJ1-1,TRBV7-9,.
TGTGCCAGCAGCTTAGATTTAAGTACTAGCGGGAGAAACACCGGGGAGCTGTTTTTT,CASSLDLSTSGRNTGELFF,.,TRBJ2-2,TRBV7-6,TRBD2
TGTGCCACCAGTGATTTCCCCCGGACAGGGAGTAACGAGCAGTACTTC,CATSDFPRTGSNEQYF,.,TRBJ2-7,TRBV24-1,TRBD1
TGTGCCAGCAGCCTCCAGGGGGACTACAATGAGCAGTTCTTC,CASSLQGDYNEQFF,.,TRBJ2-1,TRBV7-9,TRBD1
TGTGCCAGCAGCTCGGTACAGGGGGAATATTCCAACTATGGCTACACCTTC,CASSSVQGEYSNYGYTF,.,TRBJ1-2,TRBV5-4,TRBD1
TGTGCCTTAACCGGGACTCGGCTAGGTGAGCAGTTCTTC,CALTGTRLGEQFF,.,TRBJ2-1,TRBV30,.
TGTGCCAGCAGCGATTCGGGACAGTACACAGATACGCAGTATTTT,CASSDSGQYTDTQYF,.,TRBJ2-3,TRBV3-1/TRBV3-2,TRBD1
TGCGCCAGCAGCCAAGACGGCGGGAGGGCCCCGTTCTTC,CASSQDGGRAPFF,.,TRBJ2-1,TRBV4-3,TRBD2
TGCGCCAGCAGCTTGTCATATGAAAAACTGTTTTTT,CASSLSYEKLFF,.,TRBJ1-4,TRBV5-1,.
TGTGCCAGCAGTTATACGAGGGGGGGTGGCTACACCTTC,CASSYTRGGGYTF,.,TRBJ1-2,TRBV12-3/TRBV12-4,.
TGTGCCAGCAAACGACTAGTCGTCGACACAGATACGCAGTATTTT,CASKRLVVDTDTQYF,once,TRBJ2-3,TRBV11-2,.
TGTGCCAGCAACGGACAGGGCCTGAACACTGAAGCTTTCTTT,CASNGQGLNTEAFF,few,TRBJ1-1,TRBV6-5,TRBD1
TGTGCCAGCAGTTTCGGACTAGCGGGGGAAGAGACCCAGTACTTC,CASSFGLAGEETQYF,.,TRBJ2-5,TRBV6-5,TRBD2
TGTGCCAGTAGCCGCGGACTAGCGGGGGGCGAAGAGACCCAGTACTTC,CASSRGLAGGEETQYF,few,TRBJ2-5,TRBV19,TRBD2
TGTGCCAGCAGTCCACGGGCAGAAAATGGCTACACCTTC,CASSPRAENGYTF,.,TRBJ1-2,TRBV2,.
TGTGCCAGCAAGGAGGTCGGGGGAGAGACCCAGTACTTC,CASKEVGGETQYF,.,TRBJ2-5,TRBV12-3/TRBV12-4,.
TGTGCCAGCGCAGGGACAGCAAGACGCGAGCAGTACTTC,CASAGTARREQYF,.,TRBJ2-7,TRBV6-5,TRBD1
TGCAGTGCTAGTTCCGGGGGGGGAGTTGTTGGCTACACCTTC,CSASSGGGVVGYTF,.,TRBJ1-2,TRBV20-1,.